This T cell receptor (delta chain) was observed in a study of γδ T cells in repeated Plasmodium falciparum infection (dated by TCRdb to the early 2020s). The study in broad terms: Malian children exposed to intense seasonal malaria transmission were enrolled in the natural-infection arm and compared with Australian children matched for age and gender. Four controlled human malaria infections were administered to about five malaria-naive U.S. adults over roughly 610 days by bites from P. falciparum NF54-infected Anopheles stephensi mosquitoes. Samples from controlled-infection subjects were taken at baseline, right before selected infections, and 21 days after each infection. Malian gammadelta TCR repertoires were analysed cross-sectionally in periods with no transmission and longitudinally across episodes of acute febrile malaria. The study examined how repeated Plasmodium falciparum infection shapes the human gammadelta T cell repertoire, using natural infection in Mali and controlled human malaria infection.

General conclusions and limits of the study: In Vdelta2-negative, largely Vdelta1+, gammadelta TCR repertoires, repeated controlled infections appeared to drive waves of new clonotype selection. Vdelta2-negative gammadelta TCR repertoires from Malian children appeared more clonally expanded, less diverse and less shared than those of Australian children. Vgamma9/Vdelta2+ TCR repertoires kept a highly stable polyclonal repertoire across time and infection, and many TCRgamma sequences overlapped between individuals. Because the controlled-infection cohort was small, analysis of inter-individual variability in gammadelta T cell responses was limited. Generalizability was limited because the Malian cohort came from a small rural village made up predominantly of one ethnic group.

Libraries were built with multiplex PCR. For sequencing, an Illumina MiSeq was employed. From each sorted gammadelta T cell sample, both TCR gamma (TRG) and TCR delta (TRD) chains were sequenced. The original methods were these. The repertoire analyses drew on clonotype tree plots, the accumulated frequency of the top 20 clonotypes, and diversity index (DI) and D75 metrics. Via CATT, TCRdb reprocessed the public reads, and rows with identical DNA were then joined. Here the V and J calls rest on TCRdb's processing, not on the authors' analysis. The sample has 90,000 or so delta-chain clones on record, approximately 1% of them singletons. Around a tenth of the sample is taken by the ten largest. Measured from the cysteine to the phenylalanine, the CDR3 is 24 residues long. Kept here is only the CDR3 DNA, which spans 72 bases and is read in frame from base 1. CDR1 and CDR2 (TSWWSYY, QGS) derive from the germline V gene. Germline trimming: 2 bases from V, 0 bases from J; junction bases outside gene matches: 30.

For bulk TCR repertoire analysis, Vgamma9/Vdelta2+ and Vdelta2-negative gammadelta T cell populations were isolated by flow sorting from peripheral blood mononuclear cells. This clone was observed at least ten times. It has no known antigen specificity. Nothing much larger sits one base from this clone, and base qualities are not available. The clonotype was recovered from a pool of human donors (malaria-infected and uninfected, not separated). The specimen was gamma-delta T cells from blood. The chain joins TRDV1 to TRDJ1, with 7 middle bases fitting TRDD3. The CDR3 region: CALGEAPIGLALLGFYDYTDKLIF. DNA sequence: TGTGCTCTTGGGGAAGCCCCGATTGGCCTAGCTTTACTGGGGTTCTACGATTACACCGATAAACTCATCTTT.